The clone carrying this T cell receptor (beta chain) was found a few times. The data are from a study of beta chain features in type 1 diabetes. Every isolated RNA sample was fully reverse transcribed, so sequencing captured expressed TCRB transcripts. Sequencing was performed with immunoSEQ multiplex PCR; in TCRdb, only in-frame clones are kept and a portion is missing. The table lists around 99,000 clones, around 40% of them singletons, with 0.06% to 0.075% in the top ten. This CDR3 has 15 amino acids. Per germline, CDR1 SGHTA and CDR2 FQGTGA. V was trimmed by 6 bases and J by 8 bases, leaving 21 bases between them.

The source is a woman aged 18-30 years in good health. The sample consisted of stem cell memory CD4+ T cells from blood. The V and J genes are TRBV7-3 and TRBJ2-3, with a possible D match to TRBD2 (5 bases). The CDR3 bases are TGTGCCAGCAGTCCTAATAGCGAGCATTTTGGTACGCAGTATTTT. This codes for CASSPNSEHFGTQYF.